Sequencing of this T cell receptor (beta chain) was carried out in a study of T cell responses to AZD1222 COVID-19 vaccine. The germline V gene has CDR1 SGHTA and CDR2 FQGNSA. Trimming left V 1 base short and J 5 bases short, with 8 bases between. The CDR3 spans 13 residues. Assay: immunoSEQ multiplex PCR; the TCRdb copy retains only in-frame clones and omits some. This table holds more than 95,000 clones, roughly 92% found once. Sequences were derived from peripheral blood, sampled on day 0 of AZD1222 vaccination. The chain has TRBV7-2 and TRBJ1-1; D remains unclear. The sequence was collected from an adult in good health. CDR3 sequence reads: CASSLGYGTEAFF. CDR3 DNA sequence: TGTGCCAGCAGCTTAGGGTACGGAACTGAAGCTTTCTTT.